This TCR beta chain came from a study of shared clonotypes between healthy human individuals. The data were produced by immunoSEQ multiplex PCR, yet TCRdb's version contains in-frame clones alone and is incomplete. Among over a million clones listed, around 78% were seen once. The CDR3 has 15 residues. The J segment lost 5 bases and the V segment lost 2 bases, leaving 3 bases of the junction unmatched. CDR1 is SGDLS, CDR2 YYNGEE, per germline. V is TRBV9 and J is TRBJ2-3; 12 bases are shared with TRBD1. What was sequenced was memory CD4+ T cells from PBMCs. Regarding subset: CD45RA-negative fraction. This TCR derives from a man younger than 35 in good health. Some clones in this sample may be carry-over from other donors' samples. The CDR3 sequence is CASSVGTGGKDTQYF. CDR3 nucleotides: TGTGCCAGCAGCGTGGGGACAGGGGGCAAAGATACGCAGTATTTT.